These T cell receptor beta chains were read from a single sample in a study of OX40 agonist ivuxolimab in advanced cancers. Measured with immunoSEQ multiplex PCR; TCRdb has only the in-frame clones, and not every one. The table has some 130,000 clones, 85% to 90% seen once. The material was CD4+ or CD8+ T cells sorted from blood, obtained in a trial of the OX40 agonist ivuxolimab. Receptor source: an adult with an advanced solid tumor such as melanoma, head and neck, liver or kidney cancer. Both conserved end residues are part of each CDR3. The D gene is left open where the match is weak. The size of a clone is reported for some rows only, either as once, few or many, or as a class for expanded clones.

V gene: TRBV30; clone size: few; D gene: TRBD1; J gene: TRBJ1-2; CDR3 DNA: TGTGCCTGGAGTGTGACAGGGATTAACTATGGCTACACCTTC; CDR3 protein: CAWSVTGINYGYTF
V gene: TRBV19; clone size: once; D gene: TRBD1; J gene: TRBJ1-2; CDR3 DNA: TGTGCCAGTAGTACTACAGGGGGGAGATCCTATGGCTACACCTTC; CDR3 protein: CASSTTGGRSYGYTF
V gene: TRBV19; clone size: NA; D gene: NA; J gene: TRBJ2-5; CDR3 DNA: TGTGCCAGTAGTATCACCGGGGGAGAGACCCAGTACTTC; CDR3 protein: CASSITGGETQYF
V gene: TRBV28; clone size: NA; D gene: TRBD1; J gene: TRBJ2-3; CDR3 DNA: TGTGCCAGCAGTTTTGGGACAGGGAGTACGACAGATACGCAGTATTTT; CDR3 protein: CASSFGTGSTTDTQYF
V gene: TRBV28; clone size: NA; D gene: NA; J gene: TRBJ1-1; CDR3 DNA: TGTGCCAGCAGTTTACGGGGAACTGAAGCTTTCTTT; CDR3 protein: CASSLRGTEAFF
V gene: TRBV12-1; clone size: once; D gene: NA; J gene: TRBJ2-7; CDR3 DNA: TGTGCCAGCAGAACCCCCCGGGACAGAAAATACGAGCAGTACTTC; CDR3 protein: CASRTPRDRKYEQYF
V gene: TRBV19; clone size: few; D gene: NA; J gene: TRBJ2-1; CDR3 DNA: TGTGCCAGTAGTACCCCAGGGAGACCTGAGGGCAATGAGCAGTTCTTC; CDR3 protein: CASSTPGRPEGNEQFF
V gene: TRBV9; clone size: NA; D gene: NA; J gene: TRBJ2-3; CDR3 DNA: TGTGCCAGCAGCGTAATGGGCCGACCCACAGATACGCAGTATTTT; CDR3 protein: CASSVMGRPTDTQYF
V gene: TRBV11-2; clone size: NA; D gene: NA; J gene: TRBJ2-1; CDR3 DNA: TGTGCCAGCAGCACTGGACTTCCCAGGGAGCAGTTCTTC; CDR3 protein: CASSTGLPREQFF
V gene: TRBV28; clone size: NA; D gene: TRBD2; J gene: TRBJ2-7; CDR3 DNA: TGTGCCAGCAAGGCTAGCGGGCCCTACGAGCAGTACTTC; CDR3 protein: CASKASGPYEQYF
V gene: TRBV7-9; clone size: NA; D gene: NA; J gene: TRBJ1-1; CDR3 DNA: TGTGCCAGCAGCTTAGCGGGGACAACGAACACTGAAGCTTTCTTT; CDR3 protein: CASSLAGTTNTEAFF
V gene: TRBV7-2; clone size: NA; D gene: NA; J gene: TRBJ2-6; CDR3 DNA: TGTGCCAGCAGCTCCCACCTCGGACAGGGGGCCAACGTCCTGACTTTC; CDR3 protein: CASSSHLGQGANVLTF
V gene: TRBV6-9; clone size: NA; D gene: NA; J gene: TRBJ2-6; CDR3 DNA: TGTGCCAGCAGTTTTGGGCTACGACAAAGTCGGGCCAACGTCCTGACTTTC; CDR3 protein: CASSFGLRQSRANVLTF
V gene: TRBV25-1; clone size: once; D gene: NA; J gene: TRBJ2-3; CDR3 DNA: TGTGCCAGCAGTGCTACGGGGGGCACAGATACGCAGTATTTT; CDR3 protein: CASSATGGTDTQYF
V gene: TRBV5-1; clone size: NA; D gene: NA; J gene: TRBJ2-7; CDR3 DNA: TGCGCCAGCAGCTCGGGACTGTACAGCCACGAGCAGTACTTC; CDR3 protein: CASSSGLYSHEQYF
V gene: TRBV19; clone size: NA; D gene: NA; J gene: TRBJ1-2; CDR3 DNA: TGTGCCAGTATTTCTTGGACAGCCAATAACTATGGCTACACCTTC; CDR3 protein: CASISWTANNYGYTF